The T cell receptor (beta chain) under discussion was sequenced for a study of OX40 agonist ivuxolimab in advanced cancers. Only in-frame clones appear in the TCRdb table, and some are missing; sequencing was by immunoSEQ multiplex PCR. Of 70,000 to 95,000 clones listed, around 85% are singletons. This CDR3 region has 14 residues. Germline V lookup: CDR1 LNHDA, CDR2 SQIVND (reference sequence). V lost 1 base to trimming and J lost 3 bases, with 9 bases between them. The rearrangement joins TRBV19 to TRBJ1-1; D gene uncertain. Sample: CD4+ or CD8+ T cells sorted from blood, taken in a trial of the OX40 agonist ivuxolimab. This clonotype was sampled from an adult with an advanced solid tumor such as melanoma, head and neck, liver or kidney cancer. The DNA of the CDR3 is TGTGCCAGTAGTATAGGGAGTCTTTACACTGAAGCTTTCTTT. It translates to CASSIGSLYTEAFF.